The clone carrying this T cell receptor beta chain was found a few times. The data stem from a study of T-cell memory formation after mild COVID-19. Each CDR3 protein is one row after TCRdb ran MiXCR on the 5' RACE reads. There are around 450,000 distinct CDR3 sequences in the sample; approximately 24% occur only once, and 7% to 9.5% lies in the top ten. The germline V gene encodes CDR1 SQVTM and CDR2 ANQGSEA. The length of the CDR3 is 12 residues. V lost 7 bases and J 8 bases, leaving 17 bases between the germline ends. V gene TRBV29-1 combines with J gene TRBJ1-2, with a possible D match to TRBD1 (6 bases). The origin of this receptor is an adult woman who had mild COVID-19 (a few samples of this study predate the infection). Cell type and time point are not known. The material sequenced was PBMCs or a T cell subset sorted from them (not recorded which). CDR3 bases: TGCAGCGCCTCGAGGGGGATTGGAGGCTACACCTTC. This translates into CSASRGIGGYTF. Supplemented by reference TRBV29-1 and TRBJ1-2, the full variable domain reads SAVISQKPSRDICQRGTSLTIQCQVDSQVTMMFWYRQQPGQSLTLIATANQGSEATYESGFVIDKFPISRPNLTFSTLTVSNMSPEDSSIYLCSASRGIGGYTFGSGTRLTVV.